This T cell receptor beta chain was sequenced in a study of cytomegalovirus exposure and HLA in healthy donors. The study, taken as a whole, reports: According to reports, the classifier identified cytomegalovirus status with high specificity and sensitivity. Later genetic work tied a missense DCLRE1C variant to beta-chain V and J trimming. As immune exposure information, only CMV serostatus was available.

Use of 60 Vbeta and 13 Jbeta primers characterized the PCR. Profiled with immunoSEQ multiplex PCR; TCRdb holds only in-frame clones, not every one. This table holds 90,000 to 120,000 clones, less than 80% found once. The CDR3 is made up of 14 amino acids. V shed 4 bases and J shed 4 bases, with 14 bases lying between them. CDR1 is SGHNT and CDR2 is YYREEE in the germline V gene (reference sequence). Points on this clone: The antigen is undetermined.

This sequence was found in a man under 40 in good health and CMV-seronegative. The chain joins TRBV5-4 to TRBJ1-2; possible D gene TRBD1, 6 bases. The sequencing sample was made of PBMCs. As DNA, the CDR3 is TGTGCCAGCAGCACCAGGGGTTTAGTCTATGGCTACACCTTC. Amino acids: CASSTRGLVYGYTF. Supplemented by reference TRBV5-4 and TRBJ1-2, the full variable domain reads ETGVTQSPTHLIKTRGQQVTLRCSSQSGHNTVSWYQQALGQGPQFIFQYYREEENGRGNFPPRFSGLQFPNYSSELNVNALELDDSALYLCASSTRGLVYGYTFGSGTRLTVV.